This T cell receptor beta chain was sequenced for a study of blood T cell repertoires in COVID-19. Across the whole study: The analysed material was cDNA or gDNA that came from T cells, B-cell-depleted T cells, or PBMCs.

Seattle patient enrollment occurred during active infection, with longitudinal follow-up thereafter. Germline lookup yields CDR1 SGHNT and CDR2 YYREEE (reference sequence). This CDR3 is built from 14 residues. Germline trimming cut 3 bases from V and 7 bases from J; bases unmatched to any gene: 5. This table comes from immunoSEQ multiplex PCR, and its TCRdb copy is limited to in-frame clones, with some not included. This table holds about 360,000 clones, around 88% found once. Sequencing was performed on peripheral blood. The chain carries TRBV5-4 and TRBJ2-1, with 9 bases matching TRBD2. The receptor comes from a woman aged 55-70 years with COVID-19, enrolled during active disease. CDR3 DNA sequence: TGTGCCAGCAGCTCAAAAAGCGGGGGGAATGAGCAGTTCTTC. Translation gives CASSSKSGGNEQFF.